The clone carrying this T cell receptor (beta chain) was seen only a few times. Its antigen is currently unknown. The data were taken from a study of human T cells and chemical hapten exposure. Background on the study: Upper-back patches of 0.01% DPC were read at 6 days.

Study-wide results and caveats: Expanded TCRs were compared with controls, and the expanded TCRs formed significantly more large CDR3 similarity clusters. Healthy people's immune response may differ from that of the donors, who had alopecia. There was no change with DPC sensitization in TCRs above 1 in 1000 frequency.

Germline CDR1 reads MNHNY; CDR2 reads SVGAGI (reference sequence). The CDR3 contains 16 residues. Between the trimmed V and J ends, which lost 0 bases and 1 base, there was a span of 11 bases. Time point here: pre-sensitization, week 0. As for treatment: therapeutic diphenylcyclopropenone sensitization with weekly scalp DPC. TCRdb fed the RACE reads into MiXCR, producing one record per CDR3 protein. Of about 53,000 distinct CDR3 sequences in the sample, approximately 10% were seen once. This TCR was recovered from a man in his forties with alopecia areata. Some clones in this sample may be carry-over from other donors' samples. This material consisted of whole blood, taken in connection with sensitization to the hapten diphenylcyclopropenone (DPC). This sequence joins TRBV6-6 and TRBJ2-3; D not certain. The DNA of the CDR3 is TGTGCCAGCAGTTACTCGAACGACGATGGCACAGATACGCAGTATTTT. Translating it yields CASSYSNDDGTDTQYF.